This TCR beta chain appears in the sequencing data of a study of blood T cell repertoires in COVID-19. Study information: Samples came from the United States, Italy and Spain, spanning acute and convalescent COVID-19. PBMCs, B-cell-depleted T cells, or T cells provided the cDNA or gDNA that made up the material.

In the source study's methods: Amplification of reference gene primers was used by the study to estimate nucleated cell counts. Method: immunoSEQ multiplex PCR; TCRdb's copy keeps in-frame clones and lacks some. V, J and clone size were drawn from that table, and D and trimming were deduced from the DNA. The table includes hundreds of thousands of clones, about 90% detected once. The receptor was isolated from a woman between 25 and 40 years old who had recovered from COVID-19. Material: peripheral blood.

The CDR3 spells CASSVTQSVAVGTGDEKLFF. The CDR3, as DNA: TGTGCCAGCAGCGTAACCCAAAGTGTCGCTGTGGGGACAGGCGATGAAAAACTGTTTTTT. The chain combines TRBV9 with TRBJ1-4; TRBD1 agrees at 8 bases. The CDR3 has 20 residues. Germline V gene sequence: CDR1 SGDLS, CDR2 YYNGEE. J was trimmed by 6 bases and V by 1 base; bases with no gene match: 20.